A few counts support the clone carrying this T cell receptor (beta chain). Its antigen is not known. The sample comes from a study of early T cells in non-severe SARS-CoV-2 infection. Study context: Bulk RNA taken from unsorted whole blood was sequenced, leaving chains unpaired.

The study's findings and limits: Clonotype matching in VDJdb favored anti-spike CD8 responses and did not capture private and CD4 specificities.

The CDR3 runs to 15 residues. Germline CDR1 reads MNHNS; CDR2 reads SASEGT. The ends were cut back, 2 bases at V and 4 bases at J, with 9 bases in the middle. Individual cDNA molecules were tagged with unique molecular identifiers, the study reported. TCRdb recomputed calls from the 5' RACE reads with MiXCR, one row per CDR3 protein. The table includes about 60,000 distinct CDR3 sequences, roughly 5.3% detected once. This sequence was found in an adult who was a healthcare worker with PCR-confirmed SARS-CoV-2 infection or an uninfected control (not recorded which). The sample comprised whole blood. The chain joins TRBV6-1 to TRBJ2-6, with D perhaps TRBD1 or TRBD2 (5 bases each). CDR3 DNA sequence: TGTGCCAGCAGTGAACAGGGAGCAGGGGCCAACGTCCTGACTTTC. Translation: CASSEQGAGANVLTF.